Listed below are T cell receptor beta chains from one sample, sequenced in a study of neurological immune-mediated disorders. Each CDR3 protein is one row after TCRdb ran MiXCR on the 5' RACE reads. The sample carries around 48,000 distinct CDR3 sequences, 9% to 12% recorded once. The sequenced sample consisted of PBMCs. Receptors were obtained from a woman aged 40 to 55 with HTLV-1-associated myelopathy (HAM/TSP). Both conserved end residues are trimmed from each CDR3. Fields, in order: CDR3 protein, V gene, J gene.

cdr3_aa: ASSFSGGDTQY
v_call: TRBV7-2
j_call: TRBJ2-3

cdr3_aa: ASSLGLSRYTGELF
v_call: TRBV7-2
j_call: TRBJ2-2

cdr3_aa: ASSYGASGDPSEQY
v_call: TRBV6-2/TRBV6-3
j_call: TRBJ2-7

cdr3_aa: ASREPSGGTGELF
v_call: TRBV6-6
j_call: TRBJ2-2

cdr3_aa: ASSQVAGSYEQY
v_call: TRBV4-3
j_call: TRBJ2-7

cdr3_aa: ASSPISGGGTGELF
v_call: TRBV18
j_call: TRBJ2-2

cdr3_aa: ASRWGAAYNEQF
v_call: TRBV6-2/TRBV6-3
j_call: TRBJ2-1

cdr3_aa: ASSDMTGKTHY
v_call: TRBV9
j_call: TRBJ2-5

cdr3_aa: SAEPGRQNTEAF
v_call: TRBV20-1
j_call: TRBJ1-1

cdr3_aa: ASSLVRGPSYEQY
v_call: TRBV5-1
j_call: TRBJ2-7